The 28 T cell receptor beta chains below all came from one sample that was sequenced in a study of CD8+ T cells in alopecia areata. It was cDNA, reverse transcribed from extracted RNA, that served as the sequencing template. The assay was immunoSEQ multiplex PCR, and TCRdb's table has in-frame clones only and misses some. The sample lists about 180,000 clones; 67% were seen once. The sample consisted of CD8+ T cells sorted from blood, taken at week 0. The origin of the receptors is a human donor with alopecia areata.

The CDR3 is CAWSASGYNEQFF. Here the CDR3 DNA reads TGTGCCTGGTCAGCTAGCGGCTACAATGAGCAGTTCTTC. The rearrangement links TRBV30 to TRBJ2-1; 7 nucleotides agree with TRBD2. Germline-derived CDR1 and CDR2 are GTSNPN and SVGIG (reference sequence). CDR3 length equals 13 residues. V shed 5 bases and J 3 bases; nucleotides not matched to a gene: 4.

The rearrangement uses TRBV6-1 and TRBJ2-7; D unclear. Germline-derived CDR1 and CDR2 are MNHNS and SASEGT. Trimming took 5 bases from V and 1 from J, leaving 12 bases between them. The CDR3 sequence is 14 residues long. The CDR3 sequence is CASSPNELSYEQYF. CDR3 DNA: TGTGCCAGCAGTCCGAACGAACTATCCTACGAGCAGTACTTC.

J is TRBJ1-2 and V is TRBV30; 7 nucleotides match TRBD1. The CDR3 sequence is 14 residues long. The V and J ends lost 2 bases and 4 bases, in that order; junction bases with no gene match: 7. The germline CDR1 and CDR2 sequences are GTSNPN and SVGIG (reference sequence). The CDR3 coding sequence is TGTGCCTGGAGTCCACGGGACAGTGGCTATGGCTACACCTTC. Translated, it gives CAWSPRDSGYGYTF.

The V call is TRBV6-5, the J call TRBJ2-7; 9 nucleotides align to TRBD1. Per germline, CDR1 MNHEY and CDR2 SVGAGI. CDR3 length: 16 residues. V was clipped by 0 bases and J by 5 bases; unmatched bases: 8. The CDR3 sequence: CASSYSRGTGTDEQYF. In DNA form, the CDR3 reads TGTGCCAGCAGTTACTCGAGGGGGACAGGGACGGACGAGCAGTACTTC.

V is TRBV29-1 and J is TRBJ1-3; D is perhaps TRBD1 (6 bases). Germline values: CDR1 SQVTM, CDR2 ANQGSEA. V lost 7 bases and J 2 bases, leaving 12 bases between the germline ends. The CDR3 is 13 residues long. This chain's CDR3 is CSAVGTTGNTIYF. CDR3 nucleotides: TGCAGCGCTGTGGGGACAACTGGAAACACCATATATTTT.

This chain links TRBV6-5 with TRBJ1-2, with 10 bases lining up with TRBD1. Trimming took 6 bases from V and 8 from J; bases not matched to a gene: 6. Germline V CDR1 and CDR2: MNHEY, SVGAGI. The CDR3 sequence is 13 residues long. DNA for the CDR3: TGTGCCAGCAGAGACAGGGGGCGCGGCGGCTACACCTTC. It yields the protein CASRDRGRGGYTF.

This clone is a singleton in its sample. V and J are TRBV13 and TRBJ1-5, with TRBD1 matching 9 bases. CDR1 PRHDT and CDR2 FYEKMQ come from the germline V gene (reference sequence). This CDR3 contains 15 residues. J was trimmed by 6 bases and V by 6 bases; bases with no gene match: 9. This chain's CDR3 is CASRLPTGGGQPQHF. The CDR3 DNA follows: TGTGCCAGCAGACTTCCGACAGGGGGAGGTCAGCCCCAGCATTTT.

This clone was detected only a few times. This chain joins TRBV13 and TRBJ2-1; D may be TRBD1 or TRBD2 (5 bases each). CDR1 is PRHDT, CDR2 FYEKMQ, per germline (reference sequence). The CDR3 length is 15 residues. V gave up 4 bases and J gave up 4 bases, with 14 bases separating them. The CDR3: CASSSGTEGYNEQFF. The DNA of the CDR3 is TGTGCCAGCAGCTCGGGGACGGAAGGGTACAATGAGCAGTTCTTC. The variable domain in full, completed from reference TRBV13 and TRBJ2-1, reads AAGVIQSPRHLIKEKRETATLKCYPIPRHDTVYWYQQGPGQDPQFLISFYEKMQSDKGSIPDRFSAQQFSDYHSELNMSSLELGDSALYFCASSSGTEGYNEQFFGPGTRLTVL.

The chain employs TRBV29-1 and TRBJ2-5, with D possibly being TRBD1 (6 bases). CDR3 length: 14 amino acids. The germline V gene encodes CDR1 SQVTM and CDR2 ANQGSEA. Trimming cost V 6 bases and J 2 bases, with 16 bases left between them. The CDR3 DNA reads TGCAGCGTGCCCAGGGGTACGGGGCAAGAGACCCAGTACTTC. Translated: CSVPRGTGQETQYF.

The rearrangement joins TRBV18 to TRBJ2-6; no clear D gene. The germline V gene has CDR1 KGHSH and CDR2 LQKENI. The CDR3 covers 18 residues. Deletions cut 3 bases from V and 2 bases from J, with 17 bases between. CDR3 nucleotides: TGTGCCAGCTCACCTGACACGGGCCTCCTAGCTGGGGCCAACGTCCTGACTTTC. Translation: CASSPDTGLLAGANVLTF.

J is TRBJ1-5 and V is TRBV30; no clear D. CDR1 GTSNPN and CDR2 SVGIG come from the germline V gene (reference sequence). V lost 8 bases and J lost 2, with 13 bases in between. CDR3 length: 13 amino acids. CDR3 nucleotides: TGTGCCGCCCAACGAACCGGCAATCAGCCCCAGCATTTT. This encodes CAAQRTGNQPQHF.

The chain recombines TRBV7-2 with TRBJ2-3; D may be TRBD1 (5 bases). The CDR3 consists of 16 residues. Trimming removed 5 bases at V and 7 bases at J, with 22 bases between. Germline CDR1 reads SGHTA; CDR2 reads FQGNSA. The CDR3 DNA reads as TGTGCCAGCAGCCCCTTTGGGGCCCCCGACTTCTATACGCAGTATTTT. Its protein product is CASSPFGAPDFYTQYF.

This chain joins TRBV6-6 and TRBJ1-1; D is uncertain. Trimming stripped 7 bases from V and 5 bases from J, with 20 bases between. Germline assignment: CDR1 MNHNY and CDR2 SVGAGI (reference sequence). The CDR3 sequence is 15 residues long. This CDR3 reads CASKVWQPIGTEAFF. Written as DNA, the CDR3 is TGTGCCAGCAAGGTCTGGCAGCCAATAGGGACTGAAGCTTTCTTT.

This clone appeared a few times. The sample has other DNA sequences that encode this CDR3 too. V usage is TRBV27 and J usage is TRBJ2-3; D is ambiguous. Germline CDR1 MNHEY, CDR2 SMNVEV (reference sequence). V shed 4 bases and J shed 0 bases, with 5 bases lying between them. The length of the CDR3 is 13 residues. The CDR3 DNA follows: TGTGCCAGCAGTTCCTCTAGCACAGATACGCAGTATTTT. Its translation is CASSSSSTDTQYF.

CDR3 sequence reads: CASLGTKYEQYF. The CDR3 nucleotides are TGTGCTTCTTTAGGGACAAAATACGAGCAGTACTTC. The chain is built from TRBV2 and TRBJ2-7, with a tentative D call TRBD1 (6 bases). CDR1 is SNHLY and CDR2 is FYNNEI in the germline V gene. This CDR3 comprises 12 residues.

This rearrangement joins TRBV30 to TRBJ2-5; D might be TRBD1 or TRBD2, each matching 6 bases. The V end lost 4 bases, the J end lost 4 bases, and 10 bases lay between the germline ends. CDR1 is GTSNPN, CDR2 SVGIG, per germline (reference sequence). The CDR3 spans 12 residues. The CDR3 is CAWIGGRETQYF. The CDR3 DNA reads TGTGCCTGGATTGGGGGGCGAGAGACCCAGTACTTC.

This clone occurred a few times. V gene TRBV2 combines with J gene TRBJ2-5; 10 bases align to TRBD1. Germline CDR1 and CDR2: SNHLY and FYNNEI. The CDR3 consists of 16 residues. J was trimmed by 4 bases and V by 3 bases; bases with no gene match: 8. The CDR3 sequence is CASSEGDRGWAETQYF. The CDR3 DNA sequence: TGTGCCAGCAGTGAGGGGGACAGGGGCTGGGCAGAGACCCAGTACTTC.

The chain uses TRBV18 and TRBJ1-6; 7 nucleotides line up with TRBD1. Germline V lookup: CDR1 KGHSH, CDR2 LQKENI. The junction had 1 base not matched to a gene; V was cut back by 0 bases and J by 8 bases. The CDR3 contains 14 residues. Here the CDR3 reads CASSPPDRDSPLHF. The CDR3 DNA is TGTGCCAGCTCACCACCTGACAGGGATTCACCCCTCCACTTT.

The CDR3 region is CATSTTVDQETQYF. CDR3 sequence (DNA): TGTGCCACCAGCACTACAGTCGATCAAGAGACCCAGTACTTC. The rearrangement uses TRBV15 and TRBJ2-5, with unresolved D. V lost 4 bases and J lost 2, with 11 bases in between. The CDR3 is 14 residues long. Germline lookup yields CDR1 LNHNV and CDR2 YYDKDF (reference sequence).

This rearrangement joins TRBV4-1 to TRBJ2-1; D may match TRBD1 or TRBD2 (5 bases each). V was cut by 1 base and J by 5 bases, with 9 bases left in between. Per germline, CDR1 MGHRA and CDR2 YSYEKL. This CDR3 is built from 14 residues. CDR3 in amino acids: CASSQVKGHNEQFF. The DNA for the CDR3 is TGCGCCAGCAGCCAAGTAAAGGGACACAATGAGCAGTTCTTC.

This clone was recorded once. The chain carries TRBV5-1 and TRBJ2-7, with D perhaps given as TRBD1 or TRBD2 (5 bases each). The germline gives CDR1 SGHRS, CDR2 YFSETQ. The germline V and J ends were trimmed by 0 bases and 3 bases, with 10 bases remaining between them. CDR3 length equals 14 residues. In DNA form, the CDR3 reads TGCGCCAGCAGCTTGGCCGAGGGGAACTACGAGCAGTACTTC. Its protein is CASSLAEGNYEQYF. The whole variable domain, filled in from reference TRBV5-1 and TRBJ2-7, reads KAGVTQTPRYLIKTRGQQVTLSCSPISGHRSVSWYQQTPGQGLQFLFEYFSETQRNKGNFPGRFSGRQFSNSRSEMNVSTLELGDSALYLCASSLAEGNYEQYFGPGTRLTVT.

This clone has just a few counts. The chain has TRBV5-6 and TRBJ1-1; possibly TRBD1 for D (5 bases). The CDR3 contains 12 residues. CDR1 and CDR2 from the germline V gene are SGHDT and YYEEEE. Trimming shortened V by 4 bases and J by 11 bases, and 15 bases separated the two germline ends. The CDR3 reads CASSPGRGYAFF. CDR3 bases: TGTGCCAGCAGCCCTGGACGGGGGTACGCTTTCTTT.

The V call is TRBV9, the J call TRBJ2-7; D remains unclear. The CDR3 is made up of 14 amino acids. Germline loops: CDR1 SGDLS, CDR2 YYNGEE. The V gene lost 0 bases and the J gene lost 4 bases, with 11 bases spanning the gap. CDR3 coding DNA: TGTGCCAGCAGCGTAGACTCCGCACCATACGAGCAGTACTTC. Translated, it gives CASSVDSAPYEQYF.

This clone was found a few times. This chain connects TRBV27 to TRBJ2-7, with 8 bases lining up with TRBD1. Germline V lookup: CDR1 MNHEY, CDR2 SMNVEV (reference sequence). CDR3 size: 15 residues. V lost 5 bases, J lost 2 bases, and 8 bases stayed unmatched. CDR3 loop: CASSTTGGLAYEQYF. The DNA for the CDR3 is TGTGCCAGCAGTACCACAGGGGGTTTAGCCTACGAGCAGTACTTC.

This chain connects TRBV30 to TRBJ1-2; 10 positions match TRBD1. The CDR3 length is 15 residues. V lost 2 bases and J lost 6; bases outside the gene matches: 9. CDR1 is GTSNPN and CDR2 is SVGIG in the germline V gene (reference sequence). CDR3 sequence: CAWSNPDRGQDGYTF. In nucleotides, the CDR3 is TGTGCCTGGAGTAACCCTGACAGGGGGCAAGATGGCTACACCTTC.

The chain couples TRBV14 to TRBJ1-2, with 7 bases identical to TRBD1. Per the germline V gene, CDR1 is SGHDN and CDR2 is FVKESK. With V trimmed by 4 bases and J by 4 bases, 3 bases remained unmatched. This CDR3 spans 13 amino acids. In DNA form, the CDR3 reads TGTGCCAGCAGCCCGGGACAGCTCTATGGCTACACCTTC. Translated, it gives CASSPGQLYGYTF.

The gene calls are TRBV5-1 and TRBJ1-1, with D uncertain. The V end was cut by 0 bases, the J end by 3 bases, with 6 bases between. Germline-derived CDR1 and CDR2 are SGHRS and YFSETQ. The CDR3 has 13 amino acids. CDR3 region: CASSLDLDTEAFF. In DNA, the CDR3 is TGCGCCAGCAGCTTGGATCTGGACACTGAAGCTTTCTTT.

The gene calls are TRBV2 and TRBJ1-4; D call uncertain. This CDR3 is built from 12 residues. V lost 6 bases and J lost 10, with 12 bases in between. Per germline, CDR1 SNHLY and CDR2 FYNNEI. The CDR3 DNA is TGTGCCAGCAGGGGGAGTTTGCCAAAACTGTTTTTT. It translates to CASRGSLPKLFF.